This is a list of T cell receptor beta chains from one sample in a study of blood T cell repertoires in COVID-19. TCRdb's copy holds only in-frame clones and misses some; the assay was immunoSEQ multiplex PCR. This sample yields approximately 200,000 clones, of which roughly 79% are seen a single time; about 6.9% belongs to the top ten. The sequenced sample consisted of peripheral blood. The receptors derive from a human donor with acute or convalescent COVID-19. The donor label of this sample is uncertain. Each CDR3 is given with its conserved first and last residue.

V	J	length	CDR3
TRBV28	TRBJ1-2	12	CASSPTGYGYTF
TRBV6-5	TRBJ2-7	13	CASTRGGAYEQYF
TRBV6-5	TRBJ1-1	13	CASSYIVNTEAFF
TRBV5-4	TRBJ2-5	14	CASSARDRQETQYF
TRBV6-1	TRBJ2-7	12	CASSENGGEQYF
TRBV5-1	TRBJ2-5	14	CASSAGTVRETQYF
TRBV10-3	TRBJ1-5	14	CATHSGTDNQPQHF
TRBV2	TRBJ2-1	15	CASSQTSGSNNEQFF
TRBV5-1	TRBJ2-7	16	CASSLESGTGIYEQYF
TRBV6-5	TRBJ2-2	15	CASSSTGLGTGELFF
TRBV4-3	TRBJ2-2	17	CASSQDFATTYTGELFF
TRBV6-6	TRBJ1-1	15	CASSTPGLWNTEAFF
TRBV27	TRBJ2-5	15	CASSLLGQGKETQYF
TRBV5-6	TRBJ1-5	16	CASSLRRGYSNQPQHF
TRBV4-2	TRBJ2-7	16	CASSPGIRDRSYEQYF
TRBV3-1/TRBV3-2	TRBJ1-1	12	CASSPGSTEAFF
TRBV3-1/TRBV3-2	TRBJ1-1	14	CASSWGQGKAEAFF
TRBV27	TRBJ1-1	14	CASSFHRGITEAFF
TRBV19	TRBJ2-3	13	CASRLAATDTQYF
TRBV10-3	TRBJ2-1	17	CAITESGASGHYNEQFF
TRBV6-2/TRBV6-3	TRBJ1-5	15	CASSPPGSSNQPQHF
TRBV12-3/TRBV12-4	TRBJ1-3	12	CASTTFGNTIYF
TRBV7-9	TRBJ1-1	13	CASSRGEGTEAFF
TRBV29-1	TRBJ2-3	12	CSAERRADTQYF
TRBV4-1	TRBJ2-3	15	CASSPRDRGIDTQYF
TRBV5-1	TRBJ2-1	15	CASSLGTSSYNEQFF
TRBV18	TRBJ2-7	13	CASSRESSYEQYF
TRBV30	TRBJ1-6	15	CAWSLGTGLNSPLHF
TRBV5-8	TRBJ2-5	15	CASSLGQGLQETQYF
TRBV29-1	TRBJ1-1	13	CSVHRGMNTEAFF
TRBV6-4	TRBJ1-2	17	CASSLEYDRGDNYGYTF
TRBV2	TRBJ2-1	15	CASSGGLGLHNEQFF
TRBV7-3	TRBJ2-6	18	CASSSRTSGSSGANVLTF
TRBV5-1	TRBJ2-7	15	CASSGGQFTTYEQYF
TRBV6-5	TRBJ1-5	13	CASSRQDNQPQHF
TRBV24-1	TRBJ2-5	16	CATSDTRDRARETQYF
TRBV2	TRBJ2-7	11	CASGSGYEQYF
TRBV11-2	TRBJ2-5	14	CASSLDTGKETQYF
TRBV5-1	TRBJ2-2	15	CASSLVPGGSGELFF
TRBV30	TRBJ1-1	11	CAWSASTHAFF